Sequencing of this TCR beta chain was carried out in a study of cytomegalovirus exposure and HLA in healthy donors. Points from the study as a whole: When analyzed later, a missense DCLRE1C variant was found to be linked to TCR beta V- and J-gene trimming.

Both 60 Vbeta primers and 13 Jbeta primers went into the PCR. Generated by immunoSEQ multiplex PCR, the TCRdb table keeps only in-frame clones and is missing some. The table records about 170,000 clones, 77% of them present only once. A note on this clone: Its antigen remains unidentified.

Trimming removed 5 bases from V and 8 bases from J, with 15 bases in between. Per the germline V gene, CDR1 is MDHEN and CDR2 is SYDVKM. The CDR3 consists of 13 residues. The sample was PBMCs. V and J are TRBV28 and TRBJ1-2, with D possibly matching TRBD1 (5 bases). The TCR comes from a female donor in good health and CMV-seronegative. For the CDR3, the DNA is TGTGCCAGCAGTCCGCAGGGAGGGAGCGGCTACACCTTC. Protein sequence: CASSPQGGSGYTF.